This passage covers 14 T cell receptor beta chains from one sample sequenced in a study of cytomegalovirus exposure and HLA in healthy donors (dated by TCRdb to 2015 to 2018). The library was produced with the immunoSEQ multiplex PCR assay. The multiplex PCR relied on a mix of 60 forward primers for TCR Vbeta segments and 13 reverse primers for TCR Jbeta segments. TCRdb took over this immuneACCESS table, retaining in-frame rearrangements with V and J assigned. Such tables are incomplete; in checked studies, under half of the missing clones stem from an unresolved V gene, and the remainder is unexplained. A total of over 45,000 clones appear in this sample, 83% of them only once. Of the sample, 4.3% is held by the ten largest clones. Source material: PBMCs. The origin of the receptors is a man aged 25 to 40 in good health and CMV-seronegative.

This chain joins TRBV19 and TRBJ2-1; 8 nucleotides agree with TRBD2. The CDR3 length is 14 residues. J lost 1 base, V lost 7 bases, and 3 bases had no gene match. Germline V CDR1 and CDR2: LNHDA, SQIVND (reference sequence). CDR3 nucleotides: TGTGCCAGTAAGAGCGGGAGATCCTACAATGAGCAGTTCTTC. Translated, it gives CASKSGRSYNEQFF.

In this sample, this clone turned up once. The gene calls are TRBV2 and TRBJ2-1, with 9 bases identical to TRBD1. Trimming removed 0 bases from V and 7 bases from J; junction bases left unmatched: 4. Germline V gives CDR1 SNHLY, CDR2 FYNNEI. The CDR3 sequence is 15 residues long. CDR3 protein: CASSEAGTGRNEQFF. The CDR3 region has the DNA TGTGCCAGCAGTGAAGCGGGGACAGGGCGTAATGAGCAGTTCTTC.

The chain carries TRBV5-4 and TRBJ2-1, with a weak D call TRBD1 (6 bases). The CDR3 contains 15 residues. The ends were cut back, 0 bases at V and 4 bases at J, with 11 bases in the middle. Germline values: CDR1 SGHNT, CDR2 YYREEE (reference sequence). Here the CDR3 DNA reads TGTGCCAGCAGCTTGGAAACAGGGCGATACAATGAGCAGTTCTTC. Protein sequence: CASSLETGRYNEQFF.

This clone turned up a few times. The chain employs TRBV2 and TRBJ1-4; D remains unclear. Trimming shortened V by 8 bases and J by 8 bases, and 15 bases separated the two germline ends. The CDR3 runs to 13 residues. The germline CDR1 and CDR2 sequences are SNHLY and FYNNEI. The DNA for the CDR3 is TGTGCCAGCGGACGGGGATTGGTGGAAAAACTGTTTTTT. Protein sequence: CASGRGLVEKLFF.

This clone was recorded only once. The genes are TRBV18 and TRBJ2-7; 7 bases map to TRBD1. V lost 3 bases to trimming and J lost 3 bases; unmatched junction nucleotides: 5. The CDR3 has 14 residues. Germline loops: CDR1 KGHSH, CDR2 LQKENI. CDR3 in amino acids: CASSPKQGYYEQYF. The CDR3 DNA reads TGTGCCAGCTCACCGAAACAGGGGTACTACGAGCAGTACTTC.

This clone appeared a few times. CDR3 sequence reads: CASSEEEGGSYEQYF. The CDR3 nucleotides read TGTGCCAGCAGTGAAGAAGAAGGGGGATCCTACGAGCAGTACTTC. The rearrangement uses TRBV6-1 and TRBJ2-7; weak D call: TRBD1 (6 bases). V was trimmed by 1 base and J by 1 base, leaving 11 bases between them. The CDR3 covers 15 residues. Germline values: CDR1 MNHNS, CDR2 SASEGT.

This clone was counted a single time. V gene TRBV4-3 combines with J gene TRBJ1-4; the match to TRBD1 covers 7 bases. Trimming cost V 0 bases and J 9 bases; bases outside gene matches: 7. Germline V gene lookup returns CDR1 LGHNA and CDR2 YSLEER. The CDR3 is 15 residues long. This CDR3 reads CASSQDSQGVKKLFF. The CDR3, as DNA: TGCGCCAGCAGCCAAGATAGCCAGGGGGTGAAAAAACTGTTTTTT.

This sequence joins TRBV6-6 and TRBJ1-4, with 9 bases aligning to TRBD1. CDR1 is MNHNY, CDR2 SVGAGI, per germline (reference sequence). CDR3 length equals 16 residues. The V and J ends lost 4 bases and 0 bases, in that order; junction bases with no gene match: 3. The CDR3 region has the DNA TGTGCCAGCAGTTGGACAGGGGCAGCAACTAATGAAAAACTGTTTTTT. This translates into CASSWTGAATNEKLFF.

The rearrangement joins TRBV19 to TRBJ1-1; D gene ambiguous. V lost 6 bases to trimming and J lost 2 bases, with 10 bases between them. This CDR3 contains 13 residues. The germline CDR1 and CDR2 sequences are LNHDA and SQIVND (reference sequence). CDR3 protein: CASSQALNTEAFF. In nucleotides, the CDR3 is TGTGCCAGTAGCCAAGCTTTAAACACTGAAGCTTTCTTT. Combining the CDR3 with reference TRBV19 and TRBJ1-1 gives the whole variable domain DGGITQSPKYLFRKEGQNVTLSCEQNLNHDAMYWYRQDPGQGLRLIYYSQIVNDFQKGDIAEGYSVSREKKESFPLTVTSAQKNPTAFYLCASSQALNTEAFFGQGTRLTVV.

CDR3 sequence: CAWSGRGQGASLYEQYF. CDR3 DNA sequence: TGTGCCTGGAGTGGAAGGGGACAGGGGGCCTCACTCTACGAGCAGTACTTC. V usage is TRBV30 and J usage is TRBJ2-7; TRBD1 aligns across 12 bases. V was clipped by 1 base and J by 3 bases; unmatched bases: 10. This CDR3 is built from 17 residues. In germline, CDR1 is GTSNPN, CDR2 SVGIG (reference sequence).

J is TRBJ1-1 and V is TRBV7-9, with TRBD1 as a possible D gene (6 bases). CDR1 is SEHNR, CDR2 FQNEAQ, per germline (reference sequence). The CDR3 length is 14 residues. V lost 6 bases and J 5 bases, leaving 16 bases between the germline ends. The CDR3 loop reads CASRMEGGGTEAFF. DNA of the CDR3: TGTGCCAGCAGGATGGAGGGGGGGGGAACTGAAGCTTTCTTT.

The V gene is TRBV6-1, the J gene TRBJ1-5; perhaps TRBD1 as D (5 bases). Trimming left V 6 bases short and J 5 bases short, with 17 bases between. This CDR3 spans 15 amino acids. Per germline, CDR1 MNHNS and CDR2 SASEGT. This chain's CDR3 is CASRSTGTLDQPQHF. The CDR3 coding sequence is TGTGCCAGCAGGTCAACAGGTACACTCGATCAGCCCCAGCATTTT.

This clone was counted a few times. CDR3 in DNA: TGTGCCAGTTGGGATCTAGCGAACGATGAGCAGTTCTTC. It is translated as CASWDLANDEQFF. The chain joins TRBV19 to TRBJ2-1; D might be TRBD2 (6 bases). Germline V gives CDR1 LNHDA, CDR2 SQIVND (reference sequence). The ends were cut back, 8 bases at V and 8 bases at J, with 16 bases in the middle. This CDR3 region has 13 residues.

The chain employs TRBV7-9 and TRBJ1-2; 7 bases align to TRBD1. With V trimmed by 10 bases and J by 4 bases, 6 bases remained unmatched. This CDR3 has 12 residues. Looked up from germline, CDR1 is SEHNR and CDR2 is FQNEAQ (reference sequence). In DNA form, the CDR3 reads TGTGCCACCTTGACAGGGATCTATGGCTACACCTTC. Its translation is CATLTGIYGYTF. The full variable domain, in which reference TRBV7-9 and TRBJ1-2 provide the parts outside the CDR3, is DTGVSQNPRHKITKRGQNVTFRCDPISEHNRLYWYRQTLGQGPEFLTYFQNEAQLEKSRLLSDRFSAERPKGSFSTLEIQRTEQGDSAMYLCATLTGIYGYTFGSGTRLTVV.